Given below is one T cell receptor beta chain in context. Its specificity is not known. Germline is not matched at one junction end, which may reflect a read error. Different DNA sequences within this sample yield the same CDR3. This sample was taken from a study of shared clonotypes between healthy human individuals. Study overall: Per donor, CD8 memory used one plate, CD8 naive used two, CD4 memory used three and CD4 naive used three. Whole-study results and caveats: Among the subsets, naive ones generally showed larger estimated richness than memory ones.

Clones were read by immunoSEQ multiplex PCR, and TCRdb kept only the in-frame ones, dropping some. The table lists roughly 700,000 clones, roughly 70% of them singletons. From CD4+ cells came CD45RA+ naive and CD45RA-negative memory subsets. CDR3 size: 13 residues. Germline V gives CDR1 KGHSH, CDR2 LQKENI. Sequenced material: memory CD4+ T cells sorted from blood. As to subset: CD45RA-negative fraction. This receptor was obtained from a woman aged 25 to 39 in good health. The chain is built from TRBV18 and TRBJ2-1; D perhaps matches TRBD2 (6 bases). The CDR3 DNA reads as TGTGCCAGCTCTCCACCTTTGCGGGGTGAGCAGTTCTTC. Translated: CASSPPLRGEQFF. Based on the CDR3 plus reference TRBV18 and TRBJ2-1, the full variable domain is NAGVMQNPRHLVRRRGQEARLRCSPMKGHSHVYWYRQLPEEGLKFMVYLQKENIIDESGMPKERFSAEFPKEGPSILRIQQVVRGDSAAYFCASSPPLRGEQFFGPGTRLTVL.